This TCR beta chain was sequenced in a study of OX40 agonist ivuxolimab in advanced cancers. Background on the whole study: Ivuxolimab was a fully human IgG2 agonistic monoclonal antibody targeting the costimulatory receptor OX40 (CD134). Partial responses occurred in three dose-escalation patients: two with cutaneous melanoma and one with hepatocellular carcinoma. Patients were allowed to have had prior anti-PD-1, anti-PD-L1 or anti-CTLA-4 therapy, and more than 30% of the dose-escalation patients had previously received checkpoint inhibitors. Of the approximately 54 patients in dose escalation, about 20 had hepatocellular carcinoma, approximately 15 had melanoma, 9 had renal cell carcinoma and 9 had head and neck cancer. Peripheral TCRbeta sequencing was intended to test whether TCR sequence diversity was altered and clonal T-cell expansion was caused by ivuxolimab. Intravenous ivuxolimab was administered to patients every 2 weeks at six dose levels: 0.01, 0.1, 0.3, 1.5, 3 and 10 mg/kg. The monotherapy dose-escalation portion (N ≈ 50 patients) of the phase I ivuxolimab trial is reported in the paper. A male proportion of nearly 85% and a mean age of around 60 years, ranging from roughly 20 to 80, were recorded for the dose-escalation cohort. The paper as a whole reports these results and caveats: On average, CD8+ T cells showed more expanded clones than CD4+ T cells after ivuxolimab. The antigen specificity of the clonally expanded peripheral T cells was not determined. Clonal expansion of both CD4+ and CD8+ blood T cells was observed from baseline to week 6 at doses 0.1 to 3.0 mg/kg. In the 0.1-3.0 mg/kg groups, partial responders were among the patients with the lowest normalized peripheral clonal expansion, particularly in CD8+ T cells. Low levels of normalized T-cell clonal expansion were also seen in some patients who did not respond.

For sequencing of the TCRbeta CDR3 region, genomic DNA was extracted from the sorted cells. The immunoSEQ Assay was used to sequence the TCRbeta CDR3 regions. TCRdb stores this immuneACCESS table with in-frame sequences only. Part of the clones is absent; in the studies checked, under half of the shortfall reflects unresolved V genes, and no reason is known for the rest. The sample has fewer than 15,000 clones on record, around two thirds of them singletons. Of the sample, around two fifths is held by the ten largest clones. Patients with autoimmune disease history or receiving systemic immunosuppression were excluded from the trial. Peripheral blood for TCR sequencing was collected from all dose cohorts at baseline, on cycle 4 day 1, and on cycle 7 day 1. The samples were drawn from a first-in-human, open-label, multicenter phase I dose-escalation trial of ivuxolimab. The trial enrolled adults with locally advanced or metastatic head and neck squamous cell, hepatocellular, melanoma or renal cell carcinoma. CD4+ and CD8+ T cells were sorted separately from peripheral blood before TCR sequencing.

Details on this clone: There is no known antigen for this receptor. No base-level quality is on record; no much larger clone is a single base apart.

According to the germline V gene (reference sequence), CDR1 reads SGHKS and CDR2 reads YYEKEE. Including the terminal cysteine and phenylalanine, the CDR3 comprises 14 residues. The only DNA kept is the CDR3, 42 bases in frame from the first base. Trimming removed 3 bases from V and 4 bases from J; the gene matches leave 6 bases unexplained. The specimen was CD4+ or CD8+ T cells sorted from blood, collected in a trial of the OX40 agonist ivuxolimab. In this chain, TRBV5-5 is recombined with TRBJ1-1, with TRBD1 identical over 7 junction bases. The source is an adult with an advanced solid tumor such as melanoma, head and neck, liver or kidney cancer. The sequenced DNA is TGTGCCAGCAGCTCCTCGACAGGGATCACTGAAGCTTTCTTT. This is translated as CASSSSTGITEAFF.